The 11 T cell receptor beta chains below all came from one sample that was sequenced in a study of technical replicates of blood from a handful of donors. Using immunoSEQ multiplex PCR, the repertoire was profiled, and TCRdb retains in-frame clones only, with some absent. The sample lists about 34,000 clones; roughly nine tenths were seen once. Sample: PBMCs. Receptors originate from a human donor in good health. Some clones in this sample may be carry-over from other donors' samples.

The V gene is TRBV7-9, the J gene TRBJ2-6; weak D call: TRBD1 (6 bases). CDR3 size: 17 residues. The V gene lost 5 bases and the J gene lost 0 bases, with 14 bases spanning the gap. Germline V gene data show CDR1 as SEHNR and CDR2 as FQNEAQ (reference sequence). The CDR3 sequence is CASSLTSQGSGANVLTF. The CDR3 nucleotides read TGTGCCAGCAGCCTCACCTCACAGGGCTCTGGGGCCAACGTCCTGACTTTC.

V is TRBV19 and J is TRBJ2-7; D might be TRBD1 (5 bases). V was shortened by 2 bases and J by 3 bases, with 11 bases between the two germline ends. The germline CDR1 and CDR2 sequences are LNHDA and SQIVND (reference sequence). The CDR3 loop spans 14 amino acids. CDR3 in amino acids: CASSITGQGYEQYF. DNA of the CDR3: TGTGCCAGTAGTATAACCGGGCAGGGCTACGAGCAGTACTTC. Filled out from reference TRBV19 and TRBJ2-7, the complete variable domain reads DGGITQSPKYLFRKEGQNVTLSCEQNLNHDAMYWYRQDPGQGLRLIYYSQIVNDFQKGDIAEGYSVSREKKESFPLTVTSAQKNPTAFYLCASSITGQGYEQYFGPGTRLTVT.

The sample holds one count of this clone. V is TRBV11-3 and J is TRBJ1-1; D perhaps matches TRBD1 (5 bases). The CDR3 consists of 15 residues. Germline lookup yields CDR1 SGHNT and CDR2 YENEEA. V shed 4 bases and J shed 5 bases, with 17 bases lying between them. Here the CDR3 DNA reads TGTGCCAGCAGCTATCCCCCCCCCAGGGCGACTGAAGCTTTCTTT. As protein: CASSYPPPRATEAFF.

The CDR3 reads CASSLTGTSGYNEQFF. The CDR3 nucleotides read TGTGCCAGCAGCTTAACCGGGACTAGCGGTTACAATGAGCAGTTCTTC. The gene calls are TRBV7-3 and TRBJ2-1; TRBD2 agrees at 11 bases. This CDR3 is 16 amino acids long. V shed 0 bases, J shed 4 bases, and the junction held 2 bases outside the gene matches. The germline V gene has CDR1 SGHTA and CDR2 FQGTGA.

This rearrangement joins TRBV11-2 to TRBJ2-5; 8 bases fit TRBD1. The V segment lost 4 bases and the J segment 9 bases; nucleotides outside the gene matches: 10. Germline V gene lookup returns CDR1 SGHAT and CDR2 FQNNGV. The CDR3 length is 14 residues. The CDR3 protein is CASSSGTGGVAQYF. Here the CDR3 DNA reads TGTGCCAGCAGCTCAGGGACAGGCGGCGTGGCCCAGTACTTC.

The chain links TRBV29-1 to TRBJ2-3, with TRBD2 matching over 13 bases. The V and J ends lost 6 bases and 4 bases, in that order; junction bases with no gene match: 1. Germline-derived CDR1 and CDR2 are SQVTM and ANQGSEA. This CDR3 is 13 amino acids long. CDR3 sequence (DNA): TGCAGCGTAGGGACTAGCGGGGCAGATACGCAGTATTTT. It encodes CSVGTSGADTQYF.

The V call is TRBV11-1, the J call TRBJ1-2; TRBD1 matches 8 bases. V dropped 8 bases and J dropped 4; count of bases not matched to a gene: 6. The CDR3 is 13 residues long. Germline CDR1 reads SGHAT; CDR2 reads FQDESV (reference sequence). CDR3 nucleotides: TGTGCCAGCGAACAGGGGGATGGCTATGGCTACACCTTC. It translates to CASEQGDGYGYTF.

This chain links TRBV18 with TRBJ1-5; a possible D gene is TRBD1 (6 bases). The V gene lost 4 bases and the J gene lost 3 bases, with 10 bases spanning the gap. This CDR3 is 14 amino acids long. Germline assignment: CDR1 KGHSH and CDR2 LQKENI. The CDR3 loop reads CASSLGQYNQPQHF. CDR3 nucleotide sequence: TGTGCCAGCTCACTCGGACAGTACAATCAGCCCCAGCATTTT.

This sequence joins TRBV4-1 and TRBJ1-2, with TRBD1 as a possible D gene (6 bases). The V end lost 1 base, the J end lost 4 bases, and 16 bases lay between the germline ends. Germline values: CDR1 MGHRA, CDR2 YSYEKL. This CDR3 is 16 amino acids long. The CDR3 region is CASSQVAGQPSYGYTF. CDR3 DNA: TGCGCCAGCAGCCAAGTTGCTGGACAGCCATCCTATGGCTACACCTTC.

This chain uses TRBV5-1 with TRBJ2-1; D call uncertain. Germline V gene lookup returns CDR1 SGHRS and CDR2 YFSETQ. This CDR3 has 13 residues. V dropped 4 bases and J dropped 4 bases, with 9 bases sitting between them. CDR3 sequence reads: CASSTTGYNEQFF. In DNA, the CDR3 is TGCGCCAGCAGCACGACTGGATACAATGAGCAGTTCTTC.

The chain is built from TRBV4-2 and TRBJ2-3; TRBD2 matches 9 bases. CDR3 length: 16 amino acids. Germline loops: CDR1 LGHNA, CDR2 YNFKEQ. Trimming at V came to 6 bases and at J to 4 bases, leaving 11 bases not matched to a gene. CDR3 sequence: CASSQSAGGRPDTQYF. CDR3 bases: TGTGCCAGCAGTCAAAGCGCGGGGGGGCGCCCAGATACGCAGTATTTT.